These 10 T cell receptor beta chains share one sample of origin, sequenced in a study of cytomegalovirus exposure and HLA in healthy donors. Amplification used 60 Vbeta primers and 13 Jbeta primers. Only in-frame clones appear in the TCRdb table, and some are missing; sequencing was by immunoSEQ multiplex PCR. Seen here are approximately 130,000 clones, around 82% observed once, and the top ten hold around 1.2%. Sequences were obtained from PBMCs. The receptor source for this set is a man aged 45-65 years in good health and CMV-seronegative.

The sample holds a few counts of this clone. This chain joins TRBV5-1 and TRBJ1-2; TRBD1 aligns across 9 bases. This CDR3 has 16 amino acids. Looked up from germline, CDR1 is SGHRS and CDR2 is YFSETQ. V was clipped by 0 bases and J by 6 bases; unmatched bases: 9. The DNA of the CDR3 is TGCGCCAGCAGCTTGGAGGCTAGACAGGGGGTTGATGGCTACACCTTC. Translating it yields CASSLEARQGVDGYTF.

This clone came up once. The chain recombines TRBV2 with TRBJ2-3; 13 nucleotides match TRBD2. Germline values: CDR1 SNHLY, CDR2 FYNNEI. The V segment lost 2 bases and the J segment 6 bases; nucleotides outside the gene matches: 14. This CDR3 is built from 19 residues. CDR3 in DNA: TGTGCCAGCAGTGAAACTAGCGGGAGGGCCCCAAGATGGGGGGATACGCAGTATTTT. Protein: CASSETSGRAPRWGDTQYF.

This clone was recorded a few times. CDR3 DNA sequence: TGTGCCAGTAGTATCCGGGGGTCAGGGACCCCCTACGAGCAGTACTTC. This translates into CASSIRGSGTPYEQYF. The chain has TRBV19 and TRBJ2-7, with TRBD2 as a possible D gene (6 bases). This CDR3 has 16 residues. From germline, CDR1 is LNHDA and CDR2 SQIVND (reference sequence). V lost 3 bases and J lost 2, with 17 bases in between.

The V gene is TRBV7-2, the J gene TRBJ2-5, with TRBD2 identical over 12 bases. V shed 5 bases and J 4 bases; nucleotides not matched to a gene: 5. Germline V gives CDR1 SGHTA, CDR2 FQGNSA. The CDR3 has 15 residues. In DNA, the CDR3 is TGTGCCAGCAGCGAATCTAGCGGGAGGGCAGAGACCCAGTACTTC. Translated: CASSESSGRAETQYF.

V and J are TRBV9 and TRBJ2-3; D unresolved. CDR1 and CDR2 from the germline V gene are SGDLS and YYNGEE. V gave up 0 bases and J gave up 6 bases, with 8 bases separating them. This CDR3 contains 13 residues. In nucleotides, the CDR3 is TGTGCCAGCAGCGTAGCTTTCAGGGATACGCAGTATTTT. Amino acid sequence: CASSVAFRDTQYF.

The genes are TRBV7-2 and TRBJ1-1, with 9 bases that match TRBD1. Germline assignment: CDR1 SGHTA and CDR2 FQGNSA. The CDR3 length is 17 residues. V shed 5 bases, J shed 1 base, and the junction held 11 bases outside the gene matches. The CDR3 region is CASSPPPGQGRNTEAFF. DNA of the CDR3: TGTGCCAGCAGCCCTCCACCGGGACAGGGCAGGAACACTGAAGCTTTCTTT. Full variable domain (remainder filled in from reference TRBV7-2 and TRBJ1-1): GAGVSQSPSNKVTEKGKDVELRCDPISGHTALYWYRQSLGQGLEFLIYFQGNSAPDKSGLPSDRFSAERTGGSVSTLTIQRTQQEDSAVYLCASSPPPGQGRNTEAFFGQGTRLTVV.

J is TRBJ2-1 and V is TRBV7-2; 7 bases are a match to TRBD2. The CDR3 totals 15 residues. Germline CDR1 SGHTA, CDR2 FQGNSA. Losses at the gene ends were 5 bases for V and 4 bases for J; bases not matched to a gene: 8. The CDR3 spells CASSRAGGRYNEQFF. The DNA for the CDR3 is TGTGCCAGCAGCCGCGCGGGCGGGAGATACAATGAGCAGTTCTTC.

The CDR3 protein is CASSSRLAGGTGANVLTF. CDR3 DNA sequence: TGTGCCAGCAGTTCGCGACTAGCGGGAGGGACTGGGGCCAACGTCCTGACTTTC. The chain joins TRBV27 to TRBJ2-6; 14 bases match TRBD2. Trimming cost V 4 bases and J 2 bases; bases outside gene matches: 4. The CDR3 length is 18 residues. Germline V gives CDR1 MNHEY, CDR2 SMNVEV (reference sequence).

This clone showed up just a few times. V usage is TRBV7-2 and J usage is TRBJ2-7; D is perhaps TRBD2 (7 bases). Trimming cost V 7 bases and J 1 base, with 17 bases left between them. Looked up from germline, CDR1 is SGHTA and CDR2 is FQGNSA. The CDR3 totals 15 residues. CDR3 protein: CASTGGTSVSYEQYF. As DNA, the CDR3 is TGTGCCAGCACGGGGGGCACTAGCGTGTCCTACGAGCAGTACTTC.

The chain carries TRBV7-9 and TRBJ2-5, with D possibly TRBD2 on 5 matching bases. V lost 4 bases and J lost 0, with 12 bases in between. Germline V gene lookup returns CDR1 SEHNR and CDR2 FQNEAQ (reference sequence). The CDR3 loop spans 15 amino acids. The CDR3 DNA sequence: TGTGCCAGCAGCTCAACTCCCGGGGACCAAGAGACCCAGTACTTC. Translated, it gives CASSSTPGDQETQYF.